Here is one T cell receptor beta chain with its context. Its antigen is as yet unknown. The study based diagnoses on clinical symptoms, serum thyroxine and TRAb, thyroid ultrasound and orbital computed tomography. The data were obtained in a study of T cells in Graves' hyperthyroidism and ophthalmopathy. Study-level background: The authors collected peripheral blood at initial diagnosis, before any treatment. Study-wide findings and caveats: Within blood appeared most thyroid clonotypes that had expanded above 0.001.

The V and J ends lost 3 bases and 5 bases respectively, with 10 bases between them. This CDR3 comprises 12 residues. In germline, CDR1 is GTSNPN, CDR2 SVGIG (reference sequence). Authors of the study amplified TCR beta CDR3 regions from RNA transcripts. Initially, a first-round RT-PCR of the TCR CDR3 employed the HTBI primer set. In TCRdb, the multiplex PCR reads were re-called with MiXCR into one record per CDR3 protein. Here the sample spans some 270,000 distinct CDR3 sequences, 12% to 15% being singletons. The chain recombines TRBV30 with TRBJ2-5; possibly TRBD2 for D (6 bases). The receptor was derived from a woman aged 35 to 49 with Graves' hyperthyroidism. The sample consisted of blood. The CDR3: CAWSAGRETQYF. The CDR3 DNA reads as TGTGCCTGGAGCGCAGGGAGGGAGACCCAGTACTTC.